These 15 T cell receptor beta chains were sequenced from one sample in a study of beta chain features in type 1 diabetes. Their antigens are not known. The isolated RNA, all of it, was reverse transcribed, so expressed TCRB transcripts were what got sequenced. Here immunoSEQ multiplex PCR was the method, and the copy in TCRdb shows in-frame clones only, minus some. The sample holds roughly 250,000 clones, about a fifth seen once. Whole-study results and caveats: TCRB CDR3s from Type 1 diabetes patients were moderately but significantly shorter in all four CD4+ subsets.

The sample taken for sequencing was naive CD4+ T cells from blood. Every receptor here comes from a woman aged 35 to 49 with type 1 diabetes.

This clone was detected a few times. The V call is TRBV4-1, the J call TRBJ2-3, with 10 bases identical to TRBD2. V trimming: 2 bases; J trimming: 5 bases; junction bases outside the gene matches: 1. This CDR3 has 14 residues. CDR1 and CDR2 (germline): MGHRA, YSYEKL. CDR3 protein: CASSQRTSGDTQYF. The CDR3 nucleotides read TGCGCCAGCAGCCAAAGGACTAGCGGAGATACGCAGTATTTT.

This clone came up a few times. The gene calls are TRBV28 and TRBJ1-1; D remains unclear. V was cut by 7 bases and J by 4 bases, with 19 bases left in between. The CDR3 is made up of 15 amino acids. Germline V gives CDR1 MDHEN, CDR2 SYDVKM. The CDR3 protein is CASILTRGRGTEAFF. The CDR3 DNA reads as TGTGCCAGCATCCTTACGCGGGGTCGGGGCACTGAAGCTTTCTTT.

In this sample, this clone turned up a few times. The V gene is TRBV27, the J gene TRBJ2-7, with D tentatively TRBD2 (6 bases). The CDR3 spans 16 residues. V lost 5 bases, J lost 2 bases, and 19 bases lay in between. Looked up from germline, CDR1 is MNHEY and CDR2 is SMNVEV (reference sequence). Written as DNA, the CDR3 is TGTGCCAGCAGTCCACCCCCGGGAGTAGCCCCCTACGAGCAGTACTTC. Encoded protein: CASSPPPGVAPYEQYF.

The chain combines TRBV5-1 with TRBJ1-4, with a weak D call TRBD1 (5 bases). Germline V gene lookup returns CDR1 SGHRS and CDR2 YFSETQ. V dropped 0 bases and J dropped 5 bases, with 8 bases sitting between them. The CDR3 runs 14 residues. CDR3: CASSLGQLNEKLFF. CDR3 coding DNA: TGCGCCAGCAGCTTGGGACAGCTAAATGAAAAACTGTTTTTT.

The sample holds a few counts of this clone. The rearrangement links TRBV4-3 to TRBJ1-1; no clear D. CDR3 length: 14 residues. The V gene lost 3 bases and the J gene lost 0 bases, with 8 bases spanning the gap. Germline assignment: CDR1 LGHNA and CDR2 YSLEER. CDR3 in DNA: TGCGCCAGCAGCCACGGTAATCTGAACACTGAAGCTTTCTTT. Translation: CASSHGNLNTEAFF.

This clone was detected a few times. J is TRBJ1-2 and V is TRBV6-5; D is ambiguous. Germline loops: CDR1 MNHEY, CDR2 SVGAGI. This CDR3 contains 13 residues. The germline V and J ends were trimmed by 0 bases and 8 bases, with 10 bases remaining between them. This chain's CDR3 is CASSYSKGGGYTF. CDR3 bases: TGTGCCAGCAGTTACTCGAAGGGAGGAGGCTACACCTTC.

This clone was counted only a few times. V gene TRBV12-5 combines with J gene TRBJ2-2; tentatively, D is TRBD1 (6 bases). Per the germline V gene, CDR1 is LGHNT and CDR2 is FRNRAP. With 2 bases removed from V and 6 bases from J, the gap between germline ends came to 10 bases. This CDR3 comprises 14 residues. The CDR3 DNA follows: TGTGCTAGTGGTTTGTCCTCAGGGGCCGGGGAGCTGTTTTTT. This translates into CASGLSSGAGELFF.

The chain has TRBV7-3 and TRBJ2-1, with TRBD2 matching over 7 bases. CDR1 is SGHTA and CDR2 is FQGTGA in the germline V gene. This CDR3 contains 15 residues. The ends lost 8 bases at V and 1 base at J; junction bases unmatched: 8. The CDR3 DNA follows: TGTGCCAGCTCTTACCGGGAGGCATCCTACAATGAGCAGTTCTTC. Translation gives CASSYREASYNEQFF. The full variable domain, its missing parts supplied by reference TRBV7-3 and TRBJ2-1, is GAGVSQTPSNKVTEKGKYVELRCDPISGHTALYWYRQSLGQGPEFLIYFQGTGAADDSGLPNDRFFAVRPEGSVSTLKIQRTERGDSAVYLCASSYREASYNEQFFGPGTRLTVL.

This clone occurred a few times. The chain combines TRBV2 with TRBJ1-2; D is possibly TRBD1 (5 bases). V lost 2 bases and J lost 2, with 12 bases in between. Germline CDR1 reads SNHLY; CDR2 reads FYNNEI. This CDR3 is 15 amino acids long. The CDR3 reads CASSEKPTANYGYTF. DNA of the CDR3: TGTGCCAGCAGTGAAAAGCCGACAGCGAACTATGGCTACACCTTC.

The V call is TRBV7-9, the J call TRBJ1-2; weak D call: TRBD1 (5 bases). Germline V gene lookup returns CDR1 SEHNR and CDR2 FQNEAQ (reference sequence). The CDR3 covers 15 residues. V was trimmed by 5 bases and J by 8 bases, leaving 21 bases between them. This chain's CDR3 is CASSPQPQESAGYTF. The CDR3 DNA follows: TGTGCCAGCAGCCCCCAGCCACAGGAATCAGCGGGCTACACCTTC.

The V and J genes are TRBV4-1 and TRBJ2-1; unclear D gene. V lost 1 base and J lost 10, with 11 bases in between. Germline CDR1 MGHRA, CDR2 YSYEKL. The CDR3 is 13 amino acids. CDR3 protein: CASSQGLSGEQFF. CDR3 coding DNA: TGCGCCAGCAGCCAAGGTCTCTCCGGGGAGCAGTTCTTC.

About this clone: The same CDR3 also results from other DNA sequences found in this sample. This chain joins TRBV5-6 and TRBJ2-7; D might be TRBD1 (7 bases). With 4 bases removed from V and 0 bases from J, the gap between germline ends came to 11 bases. CDR3 length: 14 residues. Germline V CDR1 and CDR2: SGHDT, YYEEEE. The CDR3 DNA sequence: TGTGCCAGCAGCCGCGGGACAGTCTCCTACGAGCAGTACTTC. Protein product: CASSRGTVSYEQYF.

The chain joins TRBV27 to TRBJ2-2; D unresolved. V was trimmed by 6 bases and J by 4 bases, leaving 9 bases between them. The CDR3 consists of 13 residues. Germline CDR1 reads MNHEY; CDR2 reads SMNVEV (reference sequence). CDR3 nucleotides: TGTGCCAGCAGGAGGTTGGGCACCGGGGAGCTGTTTTTT. It specifies CASRRLGTGELFF.

This chain joins TRBV29-1 and TRBJ2-5, with 9 bases lining up with TRBD2. The CDR3 spans 13 residues. J lost 5 bases, V lost 4 bases, and 5 bases had no gene match. Per the germline V gene, CDR1 is SQVTM and CDR2 is ANQGSEA. CDR3 loop: CSVVIAGVETQYF. In DNA form, the CDR3 reads TGCAGCGTTGTAATAGCGGGAGTGGAGACCCAGTACTTC.

The rearrangement links TRBV7-6 to TRBJ2-6; possible D gene TRBD2, 7 bases. Germline lookup yields CDR1 SGHVS and CDR2 FNYEAQ. Trimming left V 4 bases short and J 3 bases short, with 19 bases between. The CDR3 has 18 amino acids. The CDR3 region has the DNA TGTGCCAGCAGCTGGGGGCCATCGGGGGGCTTTGGGGCCAACGTCCTGACTTTC. Its protein product is CASSWGPSGGFGANVLTF.